These 20 T cell receptor beta chains were sequenced from one sample in a study of T cell repertoires in cytomegalovirus infection. No antigen is known for these receptors. TCRdb reanalysed the reads using MiXCR and keeps one entry per CDR3 protein. The sample has 650,000 to 900,000 distinct CDR3 sequences; about 29% are singletons. The sequences come from cultured CD8+ T cells from PBMCs, collected from culture after CMV antigen stimulation. These receptors originate from a human donor in good health (CMV status not recorded). Some clones in this sample may be carry-over from other donors' samples.

This clonotype was found a few times. The rearrangement uses TRBV7-9 and TRBJ1-3, with D perhaps TRBD1 (5 bases). The CDR3 spans 18 residues. V was pared by 5 bases and J by 8 bases, with 28 bases between. Germline V lookup: CDR1 SEHNR, CDR2 FQNEAQ (reference sequence). Here the CDR3 DNA reads TGTGCCAGCAGCGGATCAAAGGGGCTGAGTATGTTGAGAGACACCATATATTTT. It codes for CASSGSKGLSMLRDTIYF.

The CDR3 spells CASWPGNTEAFF. CDR3 nucleotide sequence: TGTGCCAGCTGGCCGGGGAACACTGAAGCTTTCTTT. This rearrangement joins TRBV6-1 to TRBJ1-1; D is uncertain. Germline CDR1 MNHNS, CDR2 SASEGT. There are 12 residues in the CDR3. Trimming stripped 8 bases from V and 1 base from J, with 8 bases between.

The chain carries TRBV6-5 and TRBJ2-5; the D call may be TRBD1 or TRBD2 (6 bases each). The CDR3 sequence is 14 residues long. Germline CDR1 MNHEY, CDR2 SVGAGI. V dropped 6 bases and J dropped 5 bases, with 16 bases sitting between them. The CDR3 sequence is CASSWGAFGETQYF. The CDR3 region has the DNA TGTGCCAGCAGCTGGGGGGCCTTCGGGGAGACCCAGTACTTC.

V usage is TRBV19 and J usage is TRBJ2-1, with TRBD1 matching over 7 bases. The junction had 3 bases not matched to a gene; V was cut back by 0 bases and J by 1 base. Germline CDR1 reads LNHDA; CDR2 reads SQIVND (reference sequence). This CDR3 has 16 amino acids. Here the CDR3 reads CASSIDDRVSYNEQFF. The CDR3 DNA is TGTGCCAGTAGTATAGATGACAGGGTATCCTACAATGAGCAGTTCTTC.

The gene calls are TRBV5-6 and TRBJ2-7, with 13 bases identical to TRBD2. V lost 0 bases and J lost 5; bases outside the gene matches: 8. CDR3 length equals 17 residues. Germline V lookup: CDR1 SGHDT, CDR2 YYEEEE. CDR3 bases: TGTGCCAGCAGCTTGGAAGCACTAGCGGGGGGGCCCCACGAGCAGTACGTC. As protein: CASSLEALAGGPHEQYV.

The chain combines TRBV20-1 with TRBJ1-1; D possibly corresponds to TRBD1 (5 bases). This CDR3 comprises 16 residues. V was shortened by 0 bases and J by 3 bases, with 17 bases between the two germline ends. CDR1 is DFQATT, CDR2 SNEGSKA, per germline (reference sequence). In DNA, the CDR3 is TGCAGTGCTAGAGAGACAGTCTTTGGTATTTACACTGAAGCTTTCTTT. Translating gives CSARETVFGIYTEAFF.

Only a few counts were recorded for this clonotype. The genes are TRBV7-9 and TRBJ1-2, with a possible D match to TRBD1 (6 bases). V was pared by 8 bases and J by 9 bases, with 10 bases between. The CDR3 consists of 10 residues. Germline V lookup: CDR1 SEHNR, CDR2 FQNEAQ (reference sequence). This CDR3 is CASQGRSYTF. CDR3 nucleotide sequence: TGTGCCAGCCAGGGGAGGAGCTACACCTTC.

On this clonotype itself: The junction differs from germline at one of its ends, possibly a read error. The V gene is TRBV7-9, the J gene TRBJ1-1, with TRBD1 identical over 10 bases. The CDR3 runs to 11 residues. Germline V lookup: CDR1 SEHNR, CDR2 FQNEAQ (reference sequence). The CDR3 bases are TGTGCCAGCAACATTGGGGGGACAGGGGACTTT. Its protein is CASNIGGTGDF.

This clonotype was observed a handful of times. The V call is TRBV28, the J call TRBJ2-5; D may correspond to TRBD1 or TRBD2 (5 bases each). V lost 3 bases, J lost 4 bases, and 21 bases lay in between. CDR1 and CDR2 (germline): MDHEN, SYDVKM. The CDR3 loop spans 17 amino acids. The CDR3 nucleotides are TGTGCCAGCAGTTTCCCTCTGGCCCGAGTTGGGGGAGAGACCCAGTACTTC. Translating gives CASSFPLARVGGETQYF.

This sequence joins TRBV4-2 and TRBJ1-3, with 8 bases matching TRBD1. The germline V gene has CDR1 LGHNA and CDR2 YNFKEQ. The CDR3 is 16 residues long. V shed 3 bases and J 2 bases; nucleotides not matched to a gene: 6. CDR3 in DNA: TGTGCCAGCAGCCAGAAGTGGACAGGGACTGGAAACACCATATATTTT. It translates to CASSQKWTGTGNTIYF.

This chain connects TRBV5-1 to TRBJ2-1, with 8 bases fitting TRBD2. Germline V gene data show CDR1 as SGHRS and CDR2 as YFSETQ. CDR3 size: 15 residues. V lost 7 bases, J lost 6 bases, and 12 bases stayed unmatched. The CDR3 DNA sequence: TGCGCCAGCGACTGGAGTAGCGGGGAGGTCAATGAGCAGTTCTTC. This encodes CASDWSSGEVNEQFF. Together with reference TRBV5-1 and TRBJ2-1, the CDR3 gives the full variable domain: KAGVTQTPRYLIKTRGQQVTLSCSPISGHRSVSWYQQTPGQGLQFLFEYFSETQRNKGNFPGRFSGRQFSNSRSEMNVSTLELGDSALYLCASDWSSGEVNEQFFGPGTRLTVL.

The CDR3 is CAISESAYNEQFF. CDR3 sequence (DNA): TGTGCCATCAGTGAGTCGGCATACAATGAGCAGTTCTTC. V gene TRBV10-3 combines with J gene TRBJ2-1, with no clear D. This CDR3 has 13 residues. CDR1 is ENHRY, CDR2 SYGVKD, per germline. V lost 0 bases and J 4 bases, leaving 4 bases between the germline ends.

V gene TRBV20-1 combines with J gene TRBJ2-1; D perhaps matches TRBD2 (6 bases). Germline V gene lookup returns CDR1 DFQATT and CDR2 SNEGSKA (reference sequence). The CDR3 sequence is 17 residues long. Trimming removed 6 bases from V and 8 bases from J, with 29 bases in between. This CDR3 is CSANTRDSVMESYEQFF. Written as DNA, the CDR3 is TGCAGTGCCAATACTAGGGACTCTGTGATGGAATCCTATGAGCAGTTCTTC.

This clonotype is a singleton in its sample. A single base separates this from a much larger clone, so it may be a read error. The chain couples TRBV6-5 to TRBJ1-1; possible D gene TRBD1, 5 bases. CDR1 is MNHEY, CDR2 SVGAGI, per germline. The germline V and J ends were trimmed by 4 bases and 3 bases, with 9 bases remaining between them. The CDR3 covers 13 residues. The CDR3 protein is CASSFMGDTEAFF. CDR3 nucleotide sequence: TGTGCCAGCAGTTTTATGGGGGACACTGAAGCTTTCTTT.

In this sample, this clonotype turned up a few times. This rearrangement joins TRBV20-1 to TRBJ2-3, with unresolved D. The germline gives CDR1 DFQATT, CDR2 SNEGSKA (reference sequence). The CDR3 totals 16 residues. V was shortened by 0 bases and J by 2 bases, with 15 bases between the two germline ends. CDR3 DNA: TGCAGTGCTAGAGATCAAAAAGGCCGATACACAGATACGCAGTATTTT. This encodes CSARDQKGRYTDTQYF.

Of note for this clonotype: Here the CDR3 omits its conserved ending phenylalanine or tryptophan, so a read error is the likely source. It is unclear where the CDR3 begins or ends on the DNA, so no DNA is shown, and the CDR3 is as TCRdb lists it. The chain couples TRBV6-1 to TRBJ2-1; TRBD1 reflects the table's D call only, with no check against the DNA. The CDR3 length equals 9 residues, ends included. The V gene's germline CDR1 is MNHNS and CDR2 SASEGT. This CDR3 reads CASSATGTL.

Comments on this clonotype: Sequence at one end of the junction differs from germline and may be a read error. The CDR3 DNA sequence: TGTGCCAGCAGCTTAGCGAGGGCCCTTTACAATGAGCTGTTCTTC. Residues: CASSLARALYNELFF. The chain carries TRBV7-8 and TRBJ2-1; D is perhaps TRBD2 (5 bases). CDR1 and CDR2 (germline): SGHVS, FQNEAQ. The CDR3 covers 15 residues.

This clonotype has a handful of counts. The V and J genes are TRBV12-3 or TRBV12-4 and TRBJ2-7, with D possibly matching TRBD1 (7 bases). Trimming shortened V by 8 bases and J by 6 bases, and 17 bases separated the two germline ends. This CDR3 has 13 amino acids. CDR3 sequence (DNA): TGTGCCAGCCTCGTGGCAGGGGGAGGCGAGCAGTACTTC. It is translated as CASLVAGGGEQYF.

This clonotype was found a few times. The chain is built from TRBV7-9 and TRBJ2-5; D uncertain. V was pared by 6 bases and J by 1 base, with 18 bases between. The V gene's germline CDR1 is SEHNR and CDR2 FQNEAQ (reference sequence). CDR3 size: 16 residues. CDR3 nucleotide sequence: TGTGCCAGCAGTCCTTCAGGCGATGTCCCCCAAGAGACCCAGTACTTC. Translation: CASSPSGDVPQETQYF.

This clonotype was recorded many times. This chain links TRBV7-6 with TRBJ1-1; a weak D match, TRBD1 (5 bases). V was cut by 1 base and J by 1 base, with 10 bases left in between. CDR3 length equals 15 residues. The germline V gene has CDR1 SGHVS and CDR2 FNYEAQ. The CDR3 bases are TGTGCCAGCAGCTTAGGGAGGGGTCCGAACACTGAAGCTTTCTTT. The encoded protein is CASSLGRGPNTEAFF. Combining the CDR3 with reference TRBV7-6 and TRBJ1-1 gives the whole variable domain GAGVSQSPRYKVTKRGQDVALRCDPISGHVSLYWYRQALGQGPEFLTYFNYEAQQDKSGLPNDRFSAERPEGSISTLTIQRTEQRDSAMYRCASSLGRGPNTEAFFGQGTRLTVV.